Presented here are 21 T cell receptor beta chains from one specimen sequenced in a study of cytomegalovirus exposure and HLA in healthy donors. Primers included in the PCR were 60 Vbeta and 13 Jbeta primers. Assay: immunoSEQ multiplex PCR; the TCRdb copy retains only in-frame clones and omits some. The sample contains around 110,000 clones, approximately 73% of which appear only once. The specimen sequenced was PBMCs. All receptors derive from a man in his thirties or forties in good health and CMV-seronegative.

This clone has more than one count but fewer than ten. The chain recombines TRBV7-2 with TRBJ2-7, with TRBD2 matching 9 bases. CDR3 length: 13 amino acids. The germline V gene has CDR1 SGHTA and CDR2 FQGNSA. J lost 3 bases, V lost 7 bases, and 4 bases had no gene match. Here the CDR3 DNA reads TGTGCCAGCATCCCGCGGGAGGGCTACGAGCAGTACTTC. Protein: CASIPREGYEQYF.

This CDR3 is CASKEDSYSYEQYF. The CDR3 DNA sequence: TGTGCCAGCAAGGAAGACTCGTACTCCTACGAGCAGTACTTC. The rearrangement links TRBV11-2 to TRBJ2-7; D not resolved. V lost 7 bases and J lost 0, with 13 bases in between. CDR3 length: 14 amino acids. Germline loops: CDR1 SGHAT, CDR2 FQNNGV.

A few counts support this clone. The chain is built from TRBV6-6 and TRBJ1-1; no clear D. Germline CDR1 and CDR2: MNHNY and SVGAGI (reference sequence). This CDR3 region has 12 residues. V dropped 2 bases and J dropped 7 bases, with 8 bases sitting between them. The CDR3 DNA reads TGTGCCAGCAGTTACGAGAGCGGTGAAGCTTTCTTT. Translation gives CASSYESGEAFF.

J is TRBJ1-1 and V is TRBV6-1, with D perhaps TRBD1 (5 bases). V shed 6 bases and J shed 5 bases, with 13 bases lying between them. The CDR3 totals 13 residues. CDR1 MNHNS and CDR2 SASEGT come from the germline V gene. The CDR3 loop is CASSFQGRTEAFF. The CDR3 bases are TGTGCCAGCAGCTTTCAGGGAAGGACTGAAGCTTTCTTT.

The genes are TRBV7-9 and TRBJ2-1; 11 bases match TRBD2. CDR1 and CDR2 (germline): SEHNR, FQNEAQ (reference sequence). Unmatched junction bases numbered 9, after V lost 6 bases and J lost 8 bases. The CDR3 sequence is 15 residues long. In DNA form, the CDR3 reads TGTGCCAGCAGGATTAGCGGGAGGGCCCTGGATGAGCAGTTCTTC. Its protein is CASRISGRALDEQFF.

The V and J genes are TRBV2 and TRBJ2-7, with TRBD1 as a possible D gene (7 bases). Per the germline V gene, CDR1 is SNHLY and CDR2 is FYNNEI. V was cut by 6 bases and J by 7 bases, with 16 bases left in between. This CDR3 has 13 amino acids. The CDR3 here is CASSAGQLGEQYF. As DNA, the CDR3 is TGTGCCAGCAGCGCGGGACAGCTTGGTGAGCAGTACTTC.

The rearrangement joins TRBV11-2 to TRBJ2-5; 9 bases fit TRBD2. Germline V gene sequence: CDR1 SGHAT, CDR2 FQNNGV. The CDR3 contains 16 residues. Trimming at V came to 0 bases and at J to 5 bases, leaving 7 bases not matched to a gene. CDR3 protein: CASSLDGGRAGETQYF. CDR3 DNA: TGTGCCAGCAGCTTAGATGGCGGGAGGGCCGGGGAGACCCAGTACTTC.

This chain links TRBV28 with TRBJ2-3; 8 positions match TRBD2. The CDR3 spans 17 residues. Germline-derived CDR1 and CDR2 are MDHEN and SYDVKM. Trimming at V came to 3 bases and at J to 5 bases, leaving 13 bases not matched to a gene. The CDR3 DNA follows: TGTGCCAGCAGTTTCCCAACTAGAGCGGGAGAAATAGATACGCAGTATTTT. Translated: CASSFPTRAGEIDTQYF.

The rearrangement joins TRBV2 to TRBJ1-3; D gene ambiguous. This CDR3 has 12 amino acids. V was shortened by 7 bases and J by 2 bases, with 6 bases between the two germline ends. Germline V lookup: CDR1 SNHLY, CDR2 FYNNEI. CDR3 loop: CASTLTGNTIYF. The CDR3 nucleotides are TGTGCCAGCACTCTAACTGGAAACACCATATATTTT.

This rearrangement joins TRBV10-3 to TRBJ1-5; 9 positions match TRBD1. Germline CDR1 ENHRY, CDR2 SYGVKD. Losses at the gene ends were 4 bases for V and 7 bases for J; bases not matched to a gene: 11. This CDR3 contains 16 residues. CDR3 sequence: CAISAEHGTGIQPQHF. CDR3 DNA sequence: TGTGCCATCAGTGCTGAACACGGGACAGGGATCCAGCCCCAGCATTTT.

The V and J genes are TRBV10-1 and TRBJ2-2; no clear D gene. The CDR3 is 13 residues long. V was trimmed by 4 bases and J by 6 bases, leaving 9 bases between them. The germline V gene encodes CDR1 WNHNN and CDR2 SYGVQD (reference sequence). The CDR3 bases are TGCGCCAGCAGTGGCCGAGGATCCGGGGAGCTGTTTTTT. Its protein product is CASSGRGSGELFF.

This clone has more than one count but fewer than ten. This chain connects TRBV25-1 to TRBJ2-2, with a tentative D call TRBD2 (5 bases). The CDR3 loop spans 13 amino acids. Trimming removed 4 bases from V and 4 bases from J, with 7 bases in between. Germline CDR1 is MGHDK and CDR2 is SYGVNS. In nucleotides, the CDR3 is TGTGCCAGCAGTGCTGCGGGCACCGGGGAGCTGTTTTTT. Residues: CASSAAGTGELFF.

This rearrangement joins TRBV28 to TRBJ1-2; D gene unclear. The V end lost 3 bases, the J end lost 5 bases, and 7 bases lay between the germline ends. The CDR3 length is 12 residues. Looked up from germline, CDR1 is MDHEN and CDR2 is SYDVKM. CDR3: CASSFFSYGYTF. The CDR3 DNA reads TGTGCCAGCAGTTTCTTCTCTTATGGCTACACCTTC.

The chain uses TRBV15 and TRBJ1-1; TRBD1 agrees at 7 bases. Looked up from germline, CDR1 is LNHNV and CDR2 is YYDKDF (reference sequence). V was pared by 3 bases and J by 2 bases, with 9 bases of the junction left unmatched. The CDR3 totals 16 residues. CDR3 region: CATSSPKGTANTEAFF. CDR3 DNA: TGTGCCACCAGCAGCCCTAAGGGGACAGCTAACACTGAAGCTTTCTTT.

The gene calls are TRBV6-1 and TRBJ1-1, with D perhaps matching TRBD1 (5 bases). CDR1 is MNHNS, CDR2 SASEGT, per germline. Trimming took off 4 bases at V and 4 bases at J, with 13 bases between the two ends. The CDR3 contains 14 residues. CDR3 region: CASSGLGGGTEAFF. In DNA form, the CDR3 reads TGTGCCAGCAGTGGTCTGGGGGGAGGCACTGAAGCTTTCTTT.

This clone was picked up a small number of times. Germline and junction disagree at one end, which may indicate a read error. The CDR3 DNA is TGTGCCAGCAGTTTAGTTTGGGGTCGGGGAGTACTAGAGGATTCACCCCTCCACTTT. It yields the protein CASSLVWGRGVLEDSPLHF. The chain employs TRBV7-2 and TRBJ1-6; no definite D call. CDR3 length: 19 residues. The germline V gene has CDR1 SGHTA and CDR2 FQGNSA.

V usage is TRBV28 and J usage is TRBJ1-4; possibly TRBD1 for D (5 bases). The CDR3 is 13 residues long. Germline values: CDR1 MDHEN, CDR2 SYDVKM. Trimming pared 6 bases from V and 7 bases from J, leaving 12 bases between. The CDR3 protein is CASSFGGVEKLFF. In nucleotides, the CDR3 is TGTGCCAGCAGCTTCGGGGGGGTTGAAAAACTGTTTTTT.

The CDR3 protein is CASSLQSRPLTDTQYF. CDR3 nucleotides: TGTGCCAGCAGCTTACAATCACGGCCACTAACAGATACGCAGTATTTT. The chain recombines TRBV7-2 with TRBJ2-3, with no clear D. The CDR3 sequence is 16 residues long. V lost 2 bases and J lost 3, with 15 bases in between. The germline CDR1 and CDR2 sequences are SGHTA and FQGNSA.

This CDR3 reads CASSLDLREEQYF. For the CDR3, the DNA is TGTGCCAGCAGCTTAGATCTTCGGGAGGAGCAGTACTTC. The gene calls are TRBV7-8 and TRBJ2-7; TRBD2 might be the D (6 bases). There are 13 residues in the CDR3. Between the trimmed V and J ends, which lost 1 base and 7 bases, there was a span of 11 bases. The germline V gene has CDR1 SGHVS and CDR2 FQNEAQ. Using reference TRBV7-8 and TRBJ2-7 for the parts outside the CDR3, the full variable domain is GAGVSQSPRYKVAKRGQDVALRCDPISGHVSLFWYQQALGQGPEFLTYFQNEAQLDKSGLPSDRFFAERPEGSVSTLKIQRTQQEDSAVYLCASSLDLREEQYFGPGTRLTVT.

This sequence joins TRBV5-1 and TRBJ2-7; the D gene is possibly TRBD1 (6 bases). The CDR3 runs to 14 residues. The germline V and J ends were trimmed by 3 bases and 0 bases, with 10 bases remaining between them. Germline V CDR1 and CDR2: SGHRS, YFSETQ. The CDR3 is CASSSYRASYEQYF. The CDR3 DNA is TGCGCCAGCAGCTCCTACAGGGCCTCCTACGAGCAGTACTTC.

This chain links TRBV28 with TRBJ2-5; D is unresolved. Trimming stripped 1 base from V and 0 bases from J, with 6 bases between. The CDR3 consists of 14 residues. Germline CDR1 MDHEN, CDR2 SYDVKM. The CDR3 reads CASSLLQYQETQYF. CDR3 DNA: TGTGCCAGCAGTTTATTGCAGTACCAAGAGACCCAGTACTTC. Full variable domain (missing parts from reference TRBV28 and TRBJ2-5): DVKVTQSSRYLVKRTGEKVFLECVQDMDHENMFWYRQDPGLGLRLIYFSYDVKMKEKGDIPEGYSVSREKKERFSLILESASTNQTSMYLCASSLLQYQETQYFGPGTRLLVL.